A selection of T cell receptor beta chains follows, all from one sample in a study of T cell responses to AZD1222 COVID-19 vaccine. Repertoires were generated with immunoSEQ multiplex PCR, while TCRdb's copy carries only in-frame clones and drops some. The repertoire holds 140,000 or so clones, with about 91% as singletons. This material consisted of peripheral blood, taken on day 0 of AZD1222 vaccination. The source is an adult in good health. CDR3s include the opening cysteine and the closing phenylalanine or tryptophan.

v_gene: TRBV7-9; j_gene: TRBJ2-1; CDR3aa: CASSYQVAGLWIHEQFF
v_gene: TRBV30; j_gene: TRBJ1-5; CDR3aa: CAWSGGTPKPQHF
v_gene: TRBV11-2; j_gene: TRBJ2-2; CDR3aa: CASSLTGTSMDTGELFF
v_gene: TRBV10-1; j_gene: TRBJ1-2; CDR3aa: CASSQGASNYGYTF
v_gene: TRBV7-2; j_gene: TRBJ1-1; CDR3aa: CASSLRRGSNTEAFF
v_gene: TRBV19; j_gene: TRBJ1-6; CDR3aa: CASSRKSSTGHGLSSYNSPLHF
v_gene: TRBV5-8; j_gene: TRBJ2-2; CDR3aa: CASSLGTSGGLLGELFF
v_gene: TRBV19; j_gene: TRBJ2-1; CDR3aa: CASSGTVNEQFF
v_gene: TRBV7-2; j_gene: TRBJ2-1; CDR3aa: CASSLGSSSYNEQFF
v_gene: TRBV20-1; j_gene: TRBJ2-1; CDR3aa: CSASRGLAYNEQFF
v_gene: TRBV18; j_gene: TRBJ1-1; CDR3aa: CASSPHPGPMNTEAFF
v_gene: TRBV7-6; j_gene: TRBJ1-5; CDR3aa: CASSLPGPKRISNQPQHF
v_gene: TRBV5-1; j_gene: TRBJ1-3; CDR3aa: CASSLHGQAESGNTIYF
v_gene: TRBV7-2; j_gene: TRBJ2-1; CDR3aa: CASRRSRDRNEQFF
v_gene: TRBV19; j_gene: TRBJ2-3; CDR3aa: CASSIGAVSTDTQYF
v_gene: TRBV4-1; j_gene: TRBJ2-7; CDR3aa: CASSQVALAGEIYEQYF
v_gene: TRBV5-1; j_gene: TRBJ2-5; CDR3aa: CASSLGTSGGQETQYF
v_gene: TRBV7-6; j_gene: TRBJ1-1; CDR3aa: CASRPTAGRAFF
v_gene: TRBV2; j_gene: TRBJ1-1; CDR3aa: CASSDRDRVNTEAFF
v_gene: TRBV30; j_gene: TRBJ1-3; CDR3aa: CAVTGMLGNTIYF
v_gene: TRBV7-8; j_gene: TRBJ1-5; CDR3aa: CASSPPDRGNQPQHF
v_gene: TRBV7-9; j_gene: TRBJ2-3; CDR3aa: CASSFGAGDTQYF
v_gene: TRBV3-1/TRBV3-2; j_gene: TRBJ1-2; CDR3aa: CASSRTSADGYTF
v_gene: TRBV29-1; j_gene: TRBJ2-7; CDR3aa: CSVEDRVTYEQYF
v_gene: TRBV2; j_gene: TRBJ1-5; CDR3aa: CASRFGRGRSQPQHF
v_gene: TRBV18; j_gene: TRBJ1-2; CDR3aa: CASSPGPEDYGYTF
v_gene: TRBV19; j_gene: TRBJ1-3; CDR3aa: CASSKTAFSGNTIYF
v_gene: TRBV6-5; j_gene: TRBJ1-2; CDR3aa: CASSYSQGVYGYTF
v_gene: TRBV19; j_gene: TRBJ2-5; CDR3aa: CASTTGLSKETQYF
v_gene: TRBV27; j_gene: TRBJ1-6; CDR3aa: CASSFPGYGSPLHF
v_gene: TRBV21-1; j_gene: TRBJ1-2; CDR3aa: CASSKEGRAPSHGYTF
v_gene: TRBV27; j_gene: TRBJ2-1; CDR3aa: CASSSVGLHNEQFF
v_gene: TRBV19; j_gene: TRBJ1-1; CDR3aa: CASSGRVEAFF
v_gene: TRBV10-2; j_gene: TRBJ2-1; CDR3aa: CASSETNSAGGVYNEQFF
v_gene: TRBV6-6; j_gene: TRBJ1-6; CDR3aa: CASTWTALSPLHF
v_gene: TRBV2; j_gene: TRBJ1-5; CDR3aa: CASSGGQGSDQPQHF
v_gene: TRBV2; j_gene: TRBJ2-2; CDR3aa: CASSGLSTGELFF
v_gene: TRBV19; j_gene: TRBJ1-5; CDR3aa: CASSYRGSGNQPQHF
v_gene: TRBV7-3; j_gene: TRBJ2-1; CDR3aa: CASSYAGVGNEQFF
v_gene: TRBV5-8; j_gene: TRBJ1-2; CDR3aa: CASSLMTGYGYTF
v_gene: TRBV27; j_gene: TRBJ1-1; CDR3aa: CASRVNTEAFF
v_gene: TRBV5-1; j_gene: TRBJ2-7; CDR3aa: CASSLDRGEQYF
v_gene: TRBV2; j_gene: TRBJ1-5; CDR3aa: CASSEDLGRGNQPQHF
v_gene: TRBV4-1; j_gene: TRBJ2-2; CDR3aa: CASSHAPATSAKEELFF
v_gene: TRBV6-5; j_gene: TRBJ2-7; CDR3aa: CASSLSGDLEQYF
v_gene: TRBV4-1; j_gene: TRBJ2-1; CDR3aa: CASSQDSTVSSYNEQFF
v_gene: TRBV7-3; j_gene: TRBJ2-6; CDR3aa: CASSLTGDVLTF